These T cell receptor beta chains were read from a single sample in a study of cytomegalovirus exposure and HLA in healthy donors. Only in-frame clones appear in the TCRdb table, and some are missing; sequencing was by immunoSEQ multiplex PCR. The sample's table shows about 75,000 clones. The sequencing sample was made of PBMCs. These receptors were obtained from a man aged 35 to 55 in good health and CMV-seronegative. Each CDR3 is given with its conserved first and last residue. D genes are given only for firm matches.

. TRBJ1-4 TRBV6-6 CASRNTGKDEKLFF TGTGCCAGCAGAAACACAGGGAAGGATGAAAAACTGTTTTTT
TRBD1 TRBJ2-5 TRBV5-8 CASSLSGGSGRQTGTQYF TGTGCCAGCAGCTTATCAGGGGGATCCGGCCGACAAACAGGGACCCAGTACTTC
TRBD2 TRBJ2-7 TRBV30 CAWSVRGGSYEQYF TGTGCCTGGAGTGTACGGGGGGGGTCCTACGAGCAGTACTTC
. TRBJ2-5 TRBV28 CATAIDQKGRRKTQYF TGTGCCACCGCAATTGACCAAAAGGGGAGGCGGAAGACCCAGTACTTC
. TRBJ1-2 TRBV6-9 CASSTKQFERVLYDGKYNYGYTF TGTGCCAGCAGTACCAAGCAGTTTGAGAGGGTCCTATACGACGGAAAATATAACTATGGCTACACCTTC
TRBD1 TRBJ2-7 TRBV5-1 CASSAPDRAWVQYF TGCGCCAGCAGCGCCCCGGACAGGGCCTGGGTGCAGTACTTC
TRBD1 TRBJ2-7 TRBV9 CASSVSQGQDEQYF TGTGCCAGCAGCGTATCACAGGGGCAAGACGAGCAGTACTTC
TRBD1 TRBJ2-2 TRBV9 CASSLGRGTGVIGELFF TGTGCCAGCAGCCTGGGGCGTGGGACAGGGGTTATCGGGGAGCTGTTTTTT
. TRBJ2-4 TRBV30 CAWMLQGSIQYF TGTGCCTGGATGTTACAGGGAAGCATTCAGTACTTC
TRBD1 TRBJ2-7 TRBV2 CASSEASGQGYEQYF TGTGCCAGCAGTGAAGCGTCAGGACAGGGGTACGAGCAGTACTTC
. TRBJ1-1 TRBV4-1 CASSQGGGNTEAFF TGCGCCAGCAGCCAAGGGGGCGGTAACACTGAAGCTTTCTTT
. TRBJ2-2 TRBV5-1 CASSLDRTGTGELFF TGCGCCAGCAGCTTGGACCGAACTGGCACCGGGGAGCTGTTTTTT
. TRBJ2-1 TRBV11-2 CASSFGTANEQFF TGTGCCAGCAGCTTCGGGACTGCAAATGAGCAGTTCTTC
TRBD2 TRBJ2-4 TRBV6-1 CASSEAGGAFSAKNIQYF TGTGCCAGCAGTGAAGCCGGGGGGGCCTTTTCGGCCAAAAACATTCAGTACTTC
. TRBJ1-5 TRBV4-1 CASSQEGAYQPQHF TGCGCCAGCAGCCAAGAGGGAGCTTATCAGCCCCAGCATTTT
. TRBJ1-1 TRBV7-9 CASSLAQGVTEAFF TGTGCCAGCAGCTTAGCACAGGGTGTAACTGAAGCTTTCTTT
TRBD1 TRBJ2-5 TRBV5-5 CASSSTQGDLGETQYF TGTGCCAGCAGCTCCACTCAGGGGGACCTGGGAGAGACCCAGTACTTC
. TRBJ1-6 TRBV6-5 CASRVSSYNSPLHF TGTGCCAGCAGGGTGAGCTCCTATAATTCACCCCTCCACTTT
. TRBJ1-2 TRBV5-6 CASSLLVLGGDYGYTF TGTGCCAGCAGCTTGTTGGTGTTAGGAGGCGACTATGGCTACACCTTC